The clone carrying this TCR beta chain was seen only a few times. CDR3-region Arm-PCR and iRepertoire HTBI primers produced the TCR beta libraries. TCRdb reanalysed the multiplex PCR reads using MiXCR and keeps one entry per CDR3 protein. This sample has 510,000 or so distinct CDR3 sequences, with around 12% found just once. This sample was taken from a study of regulatory T cells in long-lasting Graves disease. Trimming took 5 bases from V and 2 from J; bases not matched to a gene: 7. Looked up from germline, CDR1 is MGHDK and CDR2 is SYGVNS. This CDR3 is built from 16 residues. Time point noted: newly diagnosed GD, antithyroid drugs for less than 3 months. Construction of the TCR library relied on RNA isolated from PBMCs. The sample was also reused in another study, on T cells in Graves' hyperthyroidism and ophthalmopathy.

This receptor was identified in a woman under 40 with Graves disease. The specimen was peripheral blood mononuclear cells (PBMCs), collected at new diagnosis, from a patient treated with antithyroid drugs. The J gene is TRBJ2-7, the V gene TRBV25-1; 12 bases align to TRBD2. CDR3 residues: CASSSLTSGRPYEQYF. The CDR3 nucleotides are TGTGCCAGCAGTTCCCTCACTAGCGGGAGGCCCTACGAGCAGTACTTC.